The 19 T cell receptor beta chains below come from one sample, sequenced in a study of T cells in Graves' hyperthyroidism and ophthalmopathy. Regions amplified from RNA transcripts were the TCR beta CDR3 regions. The HTBI primer set drove a first-round RT-PCR of the TCR CDR3. Using its own MiXCR run on the multiplex PCR reads, TCRdb lists one record per CDR3 protein. Here the sample spans fewer than 600,000 distinct CDR3 sequences, around an eighth being singletons. Sequencing was performed on blood. All receptors come from a young woman with Graves' hyperthyroidism.

This clonotype was recorded many times. This chain connects TRBV7-8 to TRBJ2-7, with 12 bases that match TRBD2. V gave up 3 bases and J gave up 3 bases; unmatched junction bases: 9. The CDR3 loop spans 17 amino acids. CDR1 is SGHVS and CDR2 is FQNEAQ in the germline V gene. The CDR3 nucleotides are TGTGCCAGCAGCTTCGGATCACTAGCGGGAGGCTACTACGAGCAGTACGTC. This encodes CASSFGSLAGGYYEQYV.

In the case of this clonotype: This may be a read error, as it is one base from a much larger clone. The V gene is TRBV11-1, the J gene TRBJ2-1; either TRBD1 or TRBD2 may supply D (6 bases each). Germline CDR1 is SGHAT and CDR2 is FQDESV (reference sequence). The CDR3 sequence is 15 residues long. The DNA for the CDR3 is TGTACCAGCAGCCCCGAGAGGAGGGGGGACAATGAGCAGTTCTTC. It specifies CTSSPERRGDNEQFF.

This clonotype was detected many times. CDR3: CAITGTGGNTIYF. The CDR3 DNA follows: TGTGCCATAACCGGGACAGGGGGAAACACCATATATTTT. V gene TRBV12-3 or TRBV12-4 combines with J gene TRBJ1-3, with 9 nucleotides matching TRBD1. The ends lost 10 bases at V and 4 bases at J; junction bases unmatched: 5. This CDR3 is 13 amino acids long.

The chain carries TRBV20-1 and TRBJ2-1; TRBD1 matches at 10 bases. The V gene end was trimmed by 4 bases and the J gene end by 2 bases; junction bases not matched to a gene: 5. The length of the CDR3 is 15 residues. Germline V gene sequence: CDR1 DFQATT, CDR2 SNEGSKA (reference sequence). In DNA, the CDR3 is TGCAGTGCTACCCAGGACAGGGGGGCCTACAATGAGCAGTTCTTC. The encoded protein is CSATQDRGAYNEQFF.

The sample holds many counts of this clonotype. The chain recombines TRBV3-1 with TRBJ2-2; unclear D gene. The germline gives CDR1 LGHDT, CDR2 YNNKEL (reference sequence). This CDR3 is 15 amino acids long. V lost 4 bases and J 0 bases, leaving 9 bases between the germline ends. The CDR3 coding sequence is TGTGCCAGCAGCCTCTGGACCACGAACACCGGGGAGCTGTTTTTT. It codes for CASSLWTTNTGELFF.

This clonotype was found many times. The chain recombines TRBV5-1 with TRBJ1-2; perhaps TRBD1 as D (5 bases). V dropped 0 bases and J dropped 6 bases, with 12 bases sitting between them. Germline V gene data show CDR1 as SGHRS and CDR2 as YFSETQ. CDR3 length: 14 residues. The CDR3 here is CASSLERGRDGYTF. CDR3 coding DNA: TGCGCCAGCAGCTTGGAGAGGGGTCGAGATGGCTACACCTTC.

This clonotype was observed at least ten times. The chain employs TRBV27 and TRBJ1-5, with a possible D match to TRBD1 (6 bases). Germline assignment: CDR1 MNHEY and CDR2 SMNVEV (reference sequence). V lost 5 bases and J lost 1, with 12 bases in between. The CDR3 extends over 15 amino acids. The DNA for the CDR3 is TGTGCCAGCAGTATCTACGGACAGAGCAATCAGCCCCAGCATTTT. Translating it yields CASSIYGQSNQPQHF.

Ten or more counts support this clonotype. The genes are TRBV28 and TRBJ2-3, with 7 nucleotides matching TRBD2. V lost 7 bases to trimming and J lost 4 bases; unmatched junction nucleotides: 5. CDR1 is MDHEN, CDR2 SYDVKM, per germline. The CDR3 has 13 residues. The CDR3: CASMKGGPDTQYF. The CDR3 nucleotides read TGTGCCAGCATGAAGGGAGGGCCAGATACGCAGTATTTT.

Many counts were recorded for this clonotype. The rearrangement joins TRBV12-3 or TRBV12-4 to TRBJ1-5, with 7 nucleotides matching TRBD1. This CDR3 is 16 amino acids long. V gave up 4 bases and J gave up 10 bases; unmatched junction bases: 16. CDR3 nucleotides: TGTGCCAGCAGTTCTTTAAGGGACGGGCAGGGGGTACCCCAGCATTTT. Protein product: CASSSLRDGQGVPQHF.

V and J are TRBV20-1 and TRBJ2-1, with 15 nucleotides matching TRBD2. V was pared by 5 bases and J by 1 base, with 12 bases of the junction left unmatched. From germline, CDR1 is DFQATT and CDR2 SNEGSKA (reference sequence). The CDR3 has 19 amino acids. This CDR3 reads CSAGGLAGGPTSSYNEQFF. CDR3 sequence (DNA): TGCAGTGCTGGGGGACTAGCGGGAGGACCCACCAGTTCCTACAATGAGCAGTTCTTC.

Concerning this clonotype itself: A much larger clone lies one base from this, so it may be a read error. The rearrangement joins TRBV12-3 or TRBV12-4 to TRBJ2-3; D gene unclear. The germline V and J ends were trimmed by 3 bases and 6 bases, with 7 bases remaining between them. The CDR3 totals 12 residues. The DNA of the CDR3 is TGTGCCAGCAGTTTTGTCAGGGATACGCAGTATTTT. Protein product: CASSFVRDTQYF.

This clonotype was observed a single time. The chain combines TRBV9 with TRBJ2-3; TRBD2 matches at 7 bases. This CDR3 is built from 15 residues. After removal of 3 bases from V and 1 base from J, the junction contained 5 bases not matched to a gene. In germline, CDR1 is SGDLS, CDR2 YYNGEE. CDR3 residues: CASSAELARTDTQYF. The CDR3 DNA follows: TGTGCCAGCAGCGCGGAACTAGCGCGCACAGATACGCAGTATTTT.

In its sample, this clonotype was seen many times. The chain uses TRBV7-8 and TRBJ1-1; D is perhaps TRBD1 (5 bases). The CDR3 runs 16 residues. Germline V gene sequence: CDR1 SGHVS, CDR2 FQNEAQ. V lost 2 bases and J 1 base, leaving 14 bases between the germline ends. The CDR3 here is CASSLLGDRTNTEAFF. The CDR3, as DNA: TGTGCCAGCAGCTTATTGGGGGACCGTACGAACACTGAAGCTTTCTTT.

The sample holds a few counts of this clonotype. Being one base from a much bigger clone, this may be a read error. This chain uses TRBV10-3 with TRBJ2-7; D unclear. CDR1 and CDR2 (germline): ENHRY, SYGVKD. The CDR3 runs 12 residues. The V end lost 7 bases, the J end lost 2 bases, and 9 bases lay between the germline ends. CDR3 protein: CAIKSATYEQYV. The CDR3 DNA reads as TGTGCCATCAAATCCGCCACCTACGAGCAGTACGTC.

On this clonotype: A much larger clone lies one base from this, so it may be a read error. The CDR3, as DNA: TGTGTCAGCAGTGACTTACACGGTACTGGGGCCAACGTCCTGACTTTC. Residues: CVSSDLHGTGANVLTF. The V call is TRBV6-1, the J call TRBJ2-6; D uncertain. Germline CDR1 reads MNHNS; CDR2 reads SASEGT. The CDR3 sequence is 16 residues long.

This clonotype was counted at least ten times. The V call is TRBV7-9, the J call TRBJ1-2; 8 bases match TRBD1. V was pared by 6 bases and J by 10 bases, with 10 bases of the junction left unmatched. The CDR3 has 13 amino acids. Germline V lookup: CDR1 SEHNR, CDR2 FQNEAQ (reference sequence). The CDR3 spells CASRPSTGDLYTF. DNA of the CDR3: TGTGCCAGCAGGCCATCGACAGGGGACCTCTACACCTTC.

This clonotype occurred a few times. V is TRBV30 and J is TRBJ2-3; D possibly matches TRBD1 or TRBD2 (5 bases each). Trimming cost V 0 bases and J 0 bases, with 19 bases left between them. The germline gives CDR1 GTSNPN, CDR2 SVGIG (reference sequence). The CDR3 runs to 18 residues. The CDR3 region has the DNA TGTGCCTGGAGTGTACAACTCCTCCGGGGCCTTAGCACAGATACGCAGTATTTT. It encodes CAWSVQLLRGLSTDTQYF.

The chain uses TRBV30 and TRBJ1-5; D is uncertain. V was cut by 3 bases and J by 0 bases, with 12 bases left in between. This CDR3 is built from 15 residues. CDR1 GTSNPN and CDR2 SVGIG come from the germline V gene (reference sequence). Here the CDR3 reads CAWRTGLDSNQPQHF. The CDR3 DNA reads TGTGCCTGGAGGACCGGACTTGATAGCAATCAGCCCCAGCATTTT.

This clonotype has at least ten counts. The genes are TRBV30 and TRBJ2-5, with 8 bases fitting TRBD1. Trimming took 2 bases from V and 5 from J; bases not matched to a gene: 13. CDR1 and CDR2 (germline): GTSNPN, SVGIG (reference sequence). The CDR3 is 16 residues long. The CDR3 nucleotides are TGTGCCTGGAGTTCAACCCCGCAGGGGGCTTTGGAGACCCAGTACTTC. Its translation is CAWSSTPQGALETQYF. The whole variable domain, remainder taken from reference TRBV30 and TRBJ2-5, is SQTIHQWPATLVQPVGSPLSLECTVEGTSNPNLYWYRQAAGRGLQLLFYSVGIGQISSEVPQNLSASRPQDRQFILSSKKLLLSDSGFYLCAWSSTPQGALETQYFGPGTRLLVL.